Below, 8 T cell receptor beta chains from the same sample are listed, as sequenced in a study of T cell responses to AZD1222 COVID-19 vaccine. The method was immunoSEQ multiplex PCR; TCRdb's version includes in-frame clones alone and lacks a portion of them. The table has 150,000 to 200,000 clones, almost 95% seen once. This specimen was peripheral blood, taken on day 0 of AZD1222 vaccination. The receptor set was obtained from an adult in good health.

This clone was seen just once. This sequence joins TRBV30 and TRBJ2-1; D not certain. Germline V gene lookup returns CDR1 GTSNPN and CDR2 SVGIG (reference sequence). This CDR3 region has 11 residues. Trimming took off 5 bases at V and 10 bases at J, with 12 bases between the two ends. CDR3 protein: CAWEALAEQFF. The CDR3 DNA follows: TGTGCCTGGGAAGCATTGGCAGAGCAGTTCTTC. The variable domain in full, completed from reference TRBV30 and TRBJ2-1, reads SQTIHQWPATLVQPVGSPLSLECTVEGTSNPNLYWYRQAAGRGLQLLFYSVGIGQISSEVPQNLSASRPQDRQFILSSKKLLLSDSGFYLCAWEALAEQFFGPGTRLTVL.

The rearrangement uses TRBV28 and TRBJ2-7; 7 nucleotides agree with TRBD1. CDR1 is MDHEN, CDR2 SYDVKM, per germline. The CDR3 runs to 15 residues. V lost 4 bases and J lost 1; bases outside the gene matches: 7. Here the CDR3 DNA reads TGTGCCAGCAGTTCCCCCGGGACAGTTTCCTACGAGCAGTACTTC. Its protein is CASSSPGTVSYEQYF. Based on the CDR3 plus reference TRBV28 and TRBJ2-7, the full variable domain is DVKVTQSSRYLVKRTGEKVFLECVQDMDHENMFWYRQDPGLGLRLIYFSYDVKMKEKGDIPEGYSVSREKKERFSLILESASTNQTSMYLCASSSPGTVSYEQYFGPGTRLTVT.

The CDR3 spells CASSEPPVQETQYF. In nucleotides, the CDR3 is TGTGCCAGCAGTGAACCCCCAGTCCAAGAGACCCAGTACTTC. The chain recombines TRBV6-1 with TRBJ2-5; D not resolved. The germline V gene has CDR1 MNHNS and CDR2 SASEGT. This CDR3 contains 14 residues. V dropped 2 bases and J dropped 1 base, with 8 bases sitting between them.

The chain carries TRBV7-9 and TRBJ1-1, with D unresolved. V lost 0 bases and J 3 bases, leaving 14 bases between the germline ends. Germline loops: CDR1 SEHNR, CDR2 FQNEAQ (reference sequence). This CDR3 comprises 16 residues. CDR3 loop: CASSLAETYKDTEAFF. DNA for the CDR3: TGTGCCAGCAGCTTAGCGGAGACCTACAAGGACACTGAAGCTTTCTTT.

This clone has a single count. The chain couples TRBV19 to TRBJ2-3; 7 bases are shared with TRBD1. The CDR3 loop spans 16 amino acids. V trimming: 4 bases; J trimming: 4 bases; junction bases outside the gene matches: 11. Germline V CDR1 and CDR2: LNHDA, SQIVND (reference sequence). The CDR3 loop is CASSTRQGLRADTQYF. CDR3 in DNA: TGTGCCAGTAGTACCCGACAGGGATTAAGGGCAGATACGCAGTATTTT.

The rearrangement links TRBV28 to TRBJ2-3, with 11 bases identical to TRBD2. The CDR3 is made up of 15 amino acids. V gave up 6 bases and J gave up 5 bases; unmatched junction bases: 7. The germline CDR1 and CDR2 sequences are MDHEN and SYDVKM. The CDR3 nucleotides read TGTGCCAGCAGACCGACTAGCGGGACCGGAGATACGCAGTATTTT. Translating it yields CASRPTSGTGDTQYF.

This chain uses TRBV5-4 with TRBJ2-3; TRBD2 aligns across 8 bases. Germline V CDR1 and CDR2: SGHNT, YYREEE (reference sequence). CDR3 length: 14 residues. Unmatched junction bases numbered 8, after V lost 4 bases and J lost 7 bases. This CDR3 is CASSPSGSGYTQYF. In nucleotides, the CDR3 is TGTGCCAGCAGCCCGAGCGGGAGTGGGTATACGCAGTATTTT.

The chain links TRBV2 to TRBJ1-1, with D maybe TRBD1 (5 bases). Germline V gives CDR1 SNHLY, CDR2 FYNNEI. V lost 8 bases, J lost 10 bases, and 17 bases lay in between. The CDR3 runs 12 residues. The CDR3, as DNA: TGTGCCAGCCTGAGTCTAGGGGTGCGAGCTTTCTTT. This translates into CASLSLGVRAFF. Full variable domain (missing parts from reference TRBV2 and TRBJ1-1): EPEVTQTPSHQVTQMGQEVILRCVPISNHLYFYWYRQILGQKVEFLVSFYNNEISEKSEIFDDQFSVERPDGSNFTLKIRSTKLEDSAMYFCASLSLGVRAFFGQGTRLTVV.